This TCR beta chain was documented in a study of cytomegalovirus exposure and HLA in healthy donors. At sampling all donors were nominally healthy, likely with unrecorded immune exposures. Primers: 60 Vbeta forward and 13 Jbeta reverse. The table came from immunoSEQ multiplex PCR; TCRdb's copy has only in-frame clones and leaves some out. The table for this sample gives roughly 80,000 clones. On this clone: What it binds is unknown.

Study results and limitations: HLA alleles showed associations with 16,951 TCR beta sequences in a later analysis, at a 0.05 false discovery rate. Diagnosis of cytomegalovirus status made by the classifier reportedly showed high specificity and sensitivity.

There are 16 residues in the CDR3. V shed 0 bases, J shed 7 bases, and the junction held 8 bases outside the gene matches. Germline V gene lookup returns CDR1 LNHNV and CDR2 YYDKDF (reference sequence). The TCR comes from a woman aged 25 to 45 in good health and CMV-seronegative. The chain carries TRBV15 and TRBJ2-5; 10 nucleotides line up with TRBD2. The sample was PBMCs. The CDR3 is CATSRDMGLALRTQYF. CDR3 coding DNA: TGTGCCACCAGCAGAGATATGGGACTAGCGCTAAGGACCCAGTACTTC.